A single sample gave rise to the 14 T cell receptor beta chains below, sequenced in a study of T-cell reconstitution after alpha-beta-depleted transplantation in children. Using unique molecular identifiers, the investigators prepared the TCRbeta library. TCRdb independently ran MiXCR on the PCR reads; one entry per CDR3 protein. The data hold some 500,000 distinct CDR3 sequences, with about 33% observed a single time. The material sequenced was PBMCs from the stem cell graft donor, taken from the stem cell graft. Receptors were obtained from a human donor who donated a stem cell graft to a child with aplastic anemia.

The genes are TRBV29-1 and TRBJ2-1; TRBD2 agrees at 11 bases. Germline lookup yields CDR1 SQVTM and CDR2 ANQGSEA. The CDR3 is made up of 14 amino acids. Germline trimming cut 0 bases from V and 10 bases from J; bases unmatched to any gene: 5. CDR3 sequence reads: CSVEDFRLAGEQFF. In DNA, the CDR3 is TGCAGCGTTGAAGATTTTCGACTAGCGGGAGAGCAGTTCTTC.

This clonotype was observed a few times. The genes are TRBV20-1 and TRBJ2-4; 13 bases align to TRBD2. CDR3 length equals 16 residues. With V trimmed by 5 bases and J by 2 bases, 6 bases remained unmatched. The V gene's germline CDR1 is DFQATT and CDR2 SNEGSKA (reference sequence). Here the CDR3 reads CSADSGLAGTKNIQYF. The DNA of the CDR3 is TGCAGTGCTGATTCGGGACTAGCGGGAACCAAAAACATTCAGTACTTC.

This rearrangement joins TRBV7-8 to TRBJ1-6; TRBD1 might be the D (5 bases). The CDR3 spans 17 residues. Trimming shortened V by 2 bases and J by 5 bases, and 16 bases separated the two germline ends. The germline gives CDR1 SGHVS, CDR2 FQNEAQ. The CDR3 bases are TGTGCCAGCAGCTTATCGGGCAGGACAAGTAATAATTCACCCCTCCACTTT. Protein: CASSLSGRTSNNSPLHF. Combining the CDR3 with reference TRBV7-8 and TRBJ1-6 gives the whole variable domain GAGVSQSPRYKVAKRGQDVALRCDPISGHVSLFWYQQALGQGPEFLTYFQNEAQLDKSGLPSDRFFAERPEGSVSTLKIQRTQQEDSAVYLCASSLSGRTSNNSPLHFGNGTRLTVT.

The CDR3 DNA reads TGTGCCAGCAGCTTAGGGACGGTAGAACCTTCTAACTATGGCTACACCTTC. This translates into CASSLGTVEPSNYGYTF. This chain uses TRBV7-8 with TRBJ1-2, with unresolved D. The CDR3 sequence is 17 residues long. Germline-derived CDR1 and CDR2 are SGHVS and FQNEAQ. Trimming stripped 1 base from V and 0 bases from J, with 15 bases between.

This chain joins TRBV25-1 and TRBJ1-4; D not certain. The CDR3 has 16 amino acids. CDR1 and CDR2 (germline): MGHDK, SYGVNS. Trimming shortened V by 2 bases and J by 6 bases, and 16 bases separated the two germline ends. The CDR3 spells CASSEAGWSPDEKLFF. CDR3 DNA sequence: TGTGCCAGCAGTGAAGCGGGTTGGTCGCCGGATGAAAAACTGTTTTTT.

The chain is built from TRBV15 and TRBJ1-2; D call uncertain. CDR1 is LNHNV, CDR2 YYDKDF, per germline (reference sequence). The CDR3 contains 15 residues. V lost 1 base and J 8 bases, leaving 17 bases between the germline ends. The CDR3 DNA reads as TGTGCCACCAGCAGAGGACCTGGGGAGGCAGACGGCTACACCTTC. It specifies CATSRGPGEADGYTF.

This clonotype has only a few counts. The genes are TRBV15 and TRBJ1-2, with D maybe TRBD1 (6 bases). The CDR3 runs to 16 residues. Trimming pared 1 base from V and 0 bases from J, leaving 12 bases between. Germline CDR1 is LNHNV and CDR2 is YYDKDF (reference sequence). CDR3 in amino acids: CATSRGGREANYGYTF. The CDR3 coding sequence is TGTGCCACCAGCAGAGGGGGGCGGGAAGCTAACTATGGCTACACCTTC.

This clonotype showed up just a few times. The gene calls are TRBV10-3 and TRBJ1-3; no clear D gene. V lost 4 bases to trimming and J lost 0 bases, with 7 bases between them. Germline V lookup: CDR1 ENHRY, CDR2 SYGVKD. The CDR3 length is 14 residues. As DNA, the CDR3 is TGTGCCATCAGTGGAGCGATCTCTGGAAACACCATATATTTT. This codes for CAISGAISGNTIYF.

The V gene is TRBV14, the J gene TRBJ1-2; D may be TRBD1 (6 bases). Between the trimmed V and J ends, which lost 0 bases and 5 bases, there was a span of 16 bases. This CDR3 region has 16 residues. Germline CDR1 and CDR2: SGHDN and FVKESK. As DNA, the CDR3 is TGTGCCAGCAGCCAAGAAGTGCGGGGGGCGCGATATGGCTACACCTTC. It specifies CASSQEVRGARYGYTF.

This clonotype was counted a few times. The chain uses TRBV18 and TRBJ1-1, with D perhaps matching TRBD1 (5 bases). The CDR3 consists of 15 residues. Germline CDR1 is KGHSH and CDR2 is LQKENI. V lost 0 bases to trimming and J lost 3 bases, with 11 bases between them. The CDR3 loop is CASSPPQGRYTEAFF. DNA of the CDR3: TGTGCCAGCTCACCACCGCAGGGAAGGTACACTGAAGCTTTCTTT.

The rearrangement uses TRBV20-1 and TRBJ2-1; no clear D gene. Trimming shortened V by 0 bases and J by 5 bases, and 14 bases separated the two germline ends. The CDR3 covers 15 residues. The germline gives CDR1 DFQATT, CDR2 SNEGSKA (reference sequence). The DNA of the CDR3 is TGCAGTGCTAGAGATTCTAGTCTATACAACAATGAGCAGTTCTTC. It codes for CSARDSSLYNNEQFF.

The rearrangement links TRBV29-1 to TRBJ1-1; D not certain. Trimming took off 7 bases at V and 8 bases at J, with 17 bases between the two ends. CDR3 length equals 12 residues. Looked up from germline, CDR1 is SQVTM and CDR2 is ANQGSEA. As DNA, the CDR3 is TGCAGCGCCGCATTGGTTGGCGCAGAAGCTTTCTTT. Amino acid sequence: CSAALVGAEAFF.

The chain carries TRBV5-1 and TRBJ1-1; 8 positions agree with TRBD1. Trimming cost V 8 bases and J 0 bases; bases outside gene matches: 9. CDR3 length equals 15 residues. CDR1 and CDR2 (germline): SGHRS, YFSETQ. The CDR3 DNA reads as TGCGCCAGGAGGACCGGGACAGGCATGAACACTGAAGCTTTCTTT. Translated, it gives CARRTGTGMNTEAFF.

CDR3 DNA: TGTGCCAGCAGACTGGCCCCCGGCGTCACGCATGAGCAGTTCTTC. Protein sequence: CASRLAPGVTHEQFF. V is TRBV7-2 and J is TRBJ2-1; no firm D call. The CDR3 spans 15 residues. Germline-derived CDR1 and CDR2 are SGHTA and FQGNSA. Trimming removed 6 bases at V and 8 bases at J, with 20 bases between.